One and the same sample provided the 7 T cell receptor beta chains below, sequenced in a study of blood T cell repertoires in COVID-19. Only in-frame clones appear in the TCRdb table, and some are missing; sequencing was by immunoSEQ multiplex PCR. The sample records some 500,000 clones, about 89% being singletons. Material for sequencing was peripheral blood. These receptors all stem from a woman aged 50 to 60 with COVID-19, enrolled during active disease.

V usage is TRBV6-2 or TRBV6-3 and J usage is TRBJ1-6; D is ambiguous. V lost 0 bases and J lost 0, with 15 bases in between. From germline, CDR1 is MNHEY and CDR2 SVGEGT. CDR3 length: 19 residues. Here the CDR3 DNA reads TGTGCCAGCAGTTACTCTTTCAACGACGGGATCTCCTATAATTCACCCCTCCACTTT. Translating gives CASSYSFNDGISYNSPLHF.

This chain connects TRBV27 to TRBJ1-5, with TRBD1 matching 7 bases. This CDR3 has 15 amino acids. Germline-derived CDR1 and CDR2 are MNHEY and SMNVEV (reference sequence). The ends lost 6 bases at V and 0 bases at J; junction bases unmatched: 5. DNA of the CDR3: TGTGCCAGCAGCTCGACAGGGTATAGCAATCAGCCCCAGCATTTT. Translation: CASSSTGYSNQPQHF.

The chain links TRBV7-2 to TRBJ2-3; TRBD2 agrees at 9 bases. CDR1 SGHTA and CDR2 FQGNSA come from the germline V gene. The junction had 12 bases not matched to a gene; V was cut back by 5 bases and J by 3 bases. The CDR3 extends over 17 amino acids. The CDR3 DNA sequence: TGTGCCAGCAGCGCACGAGGGGGACTAGCTGCAACAGATACGCAGTATTTT. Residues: CASSARGGLAATDTQYF.

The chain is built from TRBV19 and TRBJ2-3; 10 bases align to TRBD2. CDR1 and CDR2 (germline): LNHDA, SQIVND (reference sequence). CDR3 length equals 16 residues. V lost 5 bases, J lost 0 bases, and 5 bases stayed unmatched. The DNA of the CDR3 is TGTGCCAGTAGTCGTGGGACTAGCGTAAGCACAGATACGCAGTATTTT. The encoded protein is CASSRGTSVSTDTQYF. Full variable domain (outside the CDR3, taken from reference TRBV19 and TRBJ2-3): DGGITQSPKYLFRKEGQNVTLSCEQNLNHDAMYWYRQDPGQGLRLIYYSQIVNDFQKGDIAEGYSVSREKKESFPLTVTSAQKNPTAFYLCASSRGTSVSTDTQYFGPGTRLTVL.

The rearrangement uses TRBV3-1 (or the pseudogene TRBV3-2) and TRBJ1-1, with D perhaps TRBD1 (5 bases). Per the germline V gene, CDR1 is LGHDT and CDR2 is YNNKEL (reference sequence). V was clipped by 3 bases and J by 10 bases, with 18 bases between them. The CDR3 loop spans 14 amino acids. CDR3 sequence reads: CASSHQGSSVRAFF. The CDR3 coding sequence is TGTGCCAGCAGCCATCAGGGTTCATCCGTAAGAGCTTTCTTT.

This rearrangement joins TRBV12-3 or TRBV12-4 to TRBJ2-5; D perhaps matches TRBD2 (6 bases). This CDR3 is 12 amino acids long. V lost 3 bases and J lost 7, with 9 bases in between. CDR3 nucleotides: TGTGCCAGCAGTTTGCCGCGGGGGACCCAGTACTTC. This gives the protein CASSLPRGTQYF.

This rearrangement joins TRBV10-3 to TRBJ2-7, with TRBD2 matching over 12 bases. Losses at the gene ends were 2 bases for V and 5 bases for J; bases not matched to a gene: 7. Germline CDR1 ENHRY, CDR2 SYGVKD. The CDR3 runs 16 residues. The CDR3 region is CAISETRLAGVNEQYF. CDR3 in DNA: TGTGCCATCAGTGAGACCCGACTAGCGGGGGTGAACGAGCAGTACTTC.